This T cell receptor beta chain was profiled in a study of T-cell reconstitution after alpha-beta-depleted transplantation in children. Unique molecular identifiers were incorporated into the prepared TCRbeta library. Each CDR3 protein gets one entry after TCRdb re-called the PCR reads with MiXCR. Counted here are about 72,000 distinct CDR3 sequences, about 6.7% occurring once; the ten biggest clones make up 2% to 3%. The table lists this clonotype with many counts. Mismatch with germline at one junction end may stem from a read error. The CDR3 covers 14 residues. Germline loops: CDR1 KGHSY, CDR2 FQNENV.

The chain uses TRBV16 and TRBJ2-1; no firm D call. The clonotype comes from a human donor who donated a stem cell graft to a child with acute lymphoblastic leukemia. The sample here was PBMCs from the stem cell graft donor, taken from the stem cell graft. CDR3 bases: TGTTCCAGCAGCCAATCCTCCCTTTCCAATGAGCAGTTCTTC. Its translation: CSSSQSSLSNEQFF.